Listed below are T cell receptor beta chains from one sample, sequenced in a study of cytomegalovirus exposure and HLA in healthy donors. Sequencing was performed with immunoSEQ multiplex PCR; in TCRdb, only in-frame clones are kept and a portion is missing. This sample has roughly 120,000 clones, with just under 95% found just once. Sequenced: PBMCs. The receptor set was obtained from a woman younger than 30 in good health and CMV-seronegative. The conserved cysteine and the conserved F or W are not part of the CDR3 here.

TRBV2,ASRDRYYGYT
TRBV30,AWTNPEGSLGNEQF
TRBV30,AWSTHSGLTDNEQF
TRBV5-1,ASSPAAAQSLGGELF
TRBV6-5,ASSQRDRGYEKLF
TRBV2,ASSHGGFYEQY
TRBV6-5,ASRQGFGYT
TRBV6-1,ASSEIGGLYGYT
TRBV28,ASRDGGNQPQH
TRBV6-5,ASSYRTGRDEQF
TRBV5-5,ASSPTTEISGELF
TRBV28,ASSPWEGTSDVATNEKLF
TRBV30,AWSVIGGGTEAF
TRBV5-6,ASSWTAGYEQY
TRBV14,ASSQQGLGTEAF
TRBV19,ASSTSPQRGGYT
TRBV19,ASSTGLATEAF
TRBV7-9,ASSEKGANQPQH
TRBV10-3,AISEVREQF
TRBV10-3,AISVGLRLHTDTQY
TRBV6-4,ASSAGQNTGELF
TRBV11-2,ASSAEAYSNQPQH
TRBV6-1,ASSGQMKNEQF
TRBV11-3,ASSFGDTQY
TRBV7-2,ASSFRDITGELF
TRBV7-2,ASSHRQGRNEQF
TRBV5-1,ASSMGQGPYEQY
TRBV10-2,ASSESNTGSSYNEQF
TRBV4-2,ASSLELAGSYNEQF
TRBV5-1,ASSLRLAGDTDTQY
TRBV30,AWSHTGYAYGYT
TRBV5-1,ACSGRETDTQY
TRBV6-5,ASLTGKVPGELF
TRBV7-9,ASSFRRRGQETQY
TRBV6-4,ASSEAGQNFLSYEQY
TRBV28,ASSKAGQGPTNEKLF
TRBV9,ASSATGSLDTQY
TRBV5-8,ASSLVWEDEQF
TRBV19,ASSDRDRVKQY
TRBV6-4,ASSYRAGGPYEQY
TRBV7-8,ASSFLYSGRIGELF
TRBV7-9,ASSLVADNTEAF
TRBV2,ASSQDYQSSYNEQF
TRBV15,ATSSDIQGAILEEKLF
TRBV6-5,ASSYSRQGSYEQY
TRBV6-4,ASSVMASGNNEQF
TRBV12-5,ASGSQGDTQY
TRBV9,ASSAQVGRTEAF
TRBV7-6,ASSLAPSGGRAGGYT
TRBV5-1,ASSATRHSDEQY
TRBV19,ASSTMTGLEGYT
TRBV7-9,ASSADRYMNTEAF
TRBV28,ASSRQDRDGDTQY
TRBV5-6,ASSRGQAYNYGYT
TRBV11-2,ASSYLAGSTFSYNEQF